This TCR beta chain was retrieved from a study of T cell responses to AZD1222 COVID-19 vaccine. Study context: Investigators merged groups given second doses at roughly 4 or roughly 12 weeks.

Produced via immunoSEQ multiplex PCR; TCRdb's table is partial and in-frame only. Of 88,000 or so clones listed, 89% are singletons. As to this clone: Its antigen remains unidentified.

Study-wide findings and caveats: The study reported that nearly half of spike-specific TCRs target unmutated variant regions. Possibly, clonal diversity was underestimated; donors were largely white British and included more females.

The clonotype was recovered from an adult in good health. The sample in question was peripheral blood, obtained on day 0 of AZD1222 vaccination.

CDR3 nucleotide sequence: TGTGCCCTCGGCCCGTTATACTTGAAGAGCTCCTACGAGCAGTACTTC. Translation: CALGPLYLKSSYEQYF. V and J are TRBV5-6 and TRBJ2-7; D is ambiguous. Germline V lookup: CDR1 SGHDT, CDR2 YYEEEE. Trimming took off 10 bases at V and 0 bases at J, with 23 bases between the two ends. The CDR3 spans 16 residues.